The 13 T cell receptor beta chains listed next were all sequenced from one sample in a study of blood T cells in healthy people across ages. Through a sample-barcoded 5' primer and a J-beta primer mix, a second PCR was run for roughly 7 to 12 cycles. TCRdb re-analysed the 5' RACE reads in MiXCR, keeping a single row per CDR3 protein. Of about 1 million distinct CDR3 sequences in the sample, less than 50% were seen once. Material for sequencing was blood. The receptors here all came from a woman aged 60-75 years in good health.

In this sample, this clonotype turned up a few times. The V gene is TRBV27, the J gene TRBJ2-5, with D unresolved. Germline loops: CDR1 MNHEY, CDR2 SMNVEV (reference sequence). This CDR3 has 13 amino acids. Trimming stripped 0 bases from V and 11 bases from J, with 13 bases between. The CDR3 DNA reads TGTGCCAGCAGTTTATCCCCCTACAATGAGCAGTACTTC. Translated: CASSLSPYNEQYF.

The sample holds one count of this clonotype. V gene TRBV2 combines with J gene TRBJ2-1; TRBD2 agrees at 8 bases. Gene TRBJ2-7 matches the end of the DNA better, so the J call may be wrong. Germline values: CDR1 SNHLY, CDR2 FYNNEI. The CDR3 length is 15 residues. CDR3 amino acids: CASSEALWTSNEQYF. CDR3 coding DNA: TGTGCCAGCAGTGAAGCGCTTTGGACTAGCAATGAGCAGTACTTC.

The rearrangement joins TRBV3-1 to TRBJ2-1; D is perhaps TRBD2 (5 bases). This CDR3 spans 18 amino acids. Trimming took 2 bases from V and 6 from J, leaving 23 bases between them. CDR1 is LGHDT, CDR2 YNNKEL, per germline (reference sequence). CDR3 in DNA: TGTGCCAGCAGCCAACTCACATCCGGCCTAGCCGGAAGCAATGAGCAGTTCTTC. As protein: CASSQLTSGLAGSNEQFF.

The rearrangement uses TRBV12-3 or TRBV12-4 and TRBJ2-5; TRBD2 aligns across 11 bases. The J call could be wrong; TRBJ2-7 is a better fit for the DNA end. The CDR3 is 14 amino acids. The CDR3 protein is CASGPGLAVYEQYF. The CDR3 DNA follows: TGTGCCAGCGGACCGGGACTAGCGGTCTACGAGCAGTACTTC.

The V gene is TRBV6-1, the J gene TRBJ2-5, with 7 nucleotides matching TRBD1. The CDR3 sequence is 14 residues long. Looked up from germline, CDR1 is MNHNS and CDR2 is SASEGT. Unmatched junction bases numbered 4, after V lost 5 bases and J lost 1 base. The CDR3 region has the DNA TGTGCCAGCAGTAAACAGGGGATCCAAGAGACCCAGTACTTC. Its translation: CASSKQGIQETQYF.

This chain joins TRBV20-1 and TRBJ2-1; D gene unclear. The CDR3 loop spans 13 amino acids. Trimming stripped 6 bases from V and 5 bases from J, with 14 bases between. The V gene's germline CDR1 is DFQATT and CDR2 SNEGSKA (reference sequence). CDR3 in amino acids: CSALDIVDNEQFF. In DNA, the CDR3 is TGCAGTGCATTAGATATCGTGGACAATGAGCAGTTCTTC.

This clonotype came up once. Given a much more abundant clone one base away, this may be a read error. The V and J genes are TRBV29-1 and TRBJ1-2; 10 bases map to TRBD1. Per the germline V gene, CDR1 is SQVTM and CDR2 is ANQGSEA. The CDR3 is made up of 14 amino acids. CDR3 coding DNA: TGCTGCGTTGAATCGACAGGGGGCGGGTATGGCTACACCTTC. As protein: CCVESTGGGYGYTF. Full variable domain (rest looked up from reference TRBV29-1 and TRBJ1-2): SAVISQKPSRDICQRGTSLTIQCQVDSQVTMMFWYRQQPGQSLTLIATANQGSEATYESGFVIDKFPISRPNLTFSTLTVSNMSPEDSSIYLCCVESTGGGYGYTFGSGTRLTVV.

The CDR3 DNA follows: TGTGCCAGCAGTTACTCGAACGGGAGGGGGAACAATGAGCAGTTCTTC. Translated, it gives CASSYSNGRGNNEQFF. The V call is TRBV6-2 or TRBV6-3, the J call TRBJ2-1, with 8 bases aligning to TRBD2. V lost 0 bases and J lost 5; bases outside the gene matches: 6. The germline CDR1 and CDR2 sequences are MNHEY and SVGEGT. The CDR3 is made up of 16 amino acids.

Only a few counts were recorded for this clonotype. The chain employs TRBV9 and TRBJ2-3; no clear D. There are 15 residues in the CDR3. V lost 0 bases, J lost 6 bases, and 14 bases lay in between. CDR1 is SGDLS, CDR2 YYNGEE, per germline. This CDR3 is CASSVATQNSDTQYF. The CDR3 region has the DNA TGTGCCAGCAGCGTAGCTACCCAAAATAGTGATACGCAGTATTTT.

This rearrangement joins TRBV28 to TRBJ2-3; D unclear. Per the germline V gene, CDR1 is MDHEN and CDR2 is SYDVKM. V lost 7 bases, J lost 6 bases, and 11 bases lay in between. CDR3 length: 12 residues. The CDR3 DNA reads TGTGCCAGCACTTACCGTCCGGATACGCAGTATTTT. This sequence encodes CASTYRPDTQYF. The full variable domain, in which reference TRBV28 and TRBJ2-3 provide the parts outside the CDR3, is DVKVTQSSRYLVKRTGEKVFLECVQDMDHENMFWYRQDPGLGLRLIYFSYDVKMKEKGDIPEGYSVSREKKERFSLILESASTNQTSMYLCASTYRPDTQYFGPGTRLTVL.

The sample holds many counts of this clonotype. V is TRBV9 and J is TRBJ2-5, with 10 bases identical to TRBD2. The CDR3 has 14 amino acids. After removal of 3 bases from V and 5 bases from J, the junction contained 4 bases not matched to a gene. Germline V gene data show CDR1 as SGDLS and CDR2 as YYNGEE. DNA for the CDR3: TGTGCCAGCAGCGCTAGCGGGAGTGGGGAGACCCAGTACTTC. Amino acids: CASSASGSGETQYF. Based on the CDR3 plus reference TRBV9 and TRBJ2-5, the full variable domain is DSGVTQTPKHLITATGQRVTLRCSPRSGDLSVYWYQQSLDQGLQFLIQYYNGEERAKGNILERFSAQQFPDLHSELNLSSLELGDSALYFCASSASGSGETQYFGPGTRLLVL.

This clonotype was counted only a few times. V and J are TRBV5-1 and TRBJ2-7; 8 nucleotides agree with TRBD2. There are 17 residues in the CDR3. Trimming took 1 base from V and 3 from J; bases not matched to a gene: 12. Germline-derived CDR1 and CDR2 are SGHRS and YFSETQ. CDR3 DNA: TGCGCCAGCAGCTTGAGCCTAGCGGGCAGAGGAAGCTACGAGCAGTACTTC. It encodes CASSLSLAGRGSYEQYF. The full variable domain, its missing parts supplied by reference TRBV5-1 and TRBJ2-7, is KAGVTQTPRYLIKTRGQQVTLSCSPISGHRSVSWYQQTPGQGLQFLFEYFSETQRNKGNFPGRFSGRQFSNSRSEMNVSTLELGDSALYLCASSLSLAGRGSYEQYFGPGTRLTVT.

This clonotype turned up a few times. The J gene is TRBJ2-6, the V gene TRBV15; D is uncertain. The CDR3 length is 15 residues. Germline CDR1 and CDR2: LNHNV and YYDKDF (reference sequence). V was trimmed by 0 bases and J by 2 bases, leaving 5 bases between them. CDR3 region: CATSREGPGANVLTF. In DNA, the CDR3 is TGTGCCACCAGCAGAGAGGGCCCTGGGGCCAACGTCCTGACTTTC.